This T cell receptor beta chain was sequenced during a study of T cell changes during pregnancy in multiple sclerosis. Profiled with immunoSEQ multiplex PCR; TCRdb holds only in-frame clones, not every one. The sample gives under 85,000 clones, less than 95% of which show up once; more than 1.4% is in the top ten. CDR1 and CDR2 from the germline V gene are LGHNA and YSLEER. V lost 6 bases and J lost 6, with 15 bases in between. The CDR3 contains 14 residues. The sequences come from peripheral blood, collected in the third trimester of pregnancy. The chain is built from TRBV4-3 and TRBJ1-5, with D perhaps TRBD1 (5 bases). This TCR came from a female donor with multiple sclerosis, enrolled in a pregnancy study. Here the CDR3 DNA reads TGCGCCAGCAGTCCAGGGCGGTTCAGTCAGCCCCAGCATTTT. This gives the protein CASSPGRFSQPQHF.